This is a list of T cell receptor beta chains from one sample in a study of read filtering for tumor transcriptome and immune sequencing. MiXCR, applied by TCRdb to the reads, yields one record per CDR3 protein. The table has 130,000 or so distinct CDR3 sequences, roughly an eighth seen once. The sequenced material came from a population of CD138-negative cells sorted from bone marrow. These TCRs come from a donor aged 40 or over with multiple myeloma. Both conserved end residues are part of each CDR3. D genes are given only for firm matches.

v_call: TRBV20-1
cdr3_length: 15
d_call: TRBD2
j_call: TRBJ2-1
cdr3_aa: CSAKALAELYNEQFF

v_call: TRBV20-1
cdr3_length: 16
d_call: -
j_call: TRBJ2-6
cdr3_aa: CSARLWGHSEANVLTF

v_call: TRBV27
cdr3_length: 15
d_call: -
j_call: TRBJ1-5
cdr3_aa: CASSSLTGDNQPQHF

v_call: TRBV14
cdr3_length: 21
d_call: TRBD2
j_call: TRBJ2-2
cdr3_aa: CASSPYRGTSSGPARTGELFF

v_call: TRBV5-1
cdr3_length: 14
d_call: -
j_call: TRBJ2-5
cdr3_aa: CASSLAADLGTQYF

v_call: TRBV7-9
cdr3_length: 11
d_call: -
j_call: TRBJ2-7
cdr3_aa: CASSSPYGQYF

v_call: TRBV3-1
cdr3_length: 12
d_call: -
j_call: TRBJ2-2
cdr3_aa: CASSPGTGELFF

v_call: TRBV20-1
cdr3_length: 17
d_call: TRBD2
j_call: TRBJ2-1
cdr3_aa: CSARDPGGGSSYNEQFF

v_call: TRBV7-8
cdr3_length: 14
d_call: TRBD1
j_call: TRBJ1-1
cdr3_aa: CASSPTGGNTEAFF

v_call: TRBV5-1
cdr3_length: 16
d_call: TRBD2
j_call: TRBJ2-1
cdr3_aa: CASSLQGSGGYNEQFF

v_call: TRBV29-1
cdr3_length: 13
d_call: TRBD2
j_call: TRBJ2-7
cdr3_aa: CSASSGRFYEQYF

v_call: TRBV5-1
cdr3_length: 15
d_call: TRBD2
j_call: TRBJ2-1
cdr3_aa: CASSRGTSGRAEQFF

v_call: TRBV20-1
cdr3_length: 16
d_call: -
j_call: TRBJ2-3
cdr3_aa: CSARGGRQGGTDTQYF

v_call: TRBV5-1
cdr3_length: 15
d_call: -
j_call: TRBJ2-5
cdr3_aa: CASSTGLLSQETQYF

v_call: TRBV7-2
cdr3_length: 14
d_call: TRBD2
j_call: TRBJ2-1
cdr3_aa: CASSSGLFYNEQFF

v_call: TRBV7-9
cdr3_length: 15
d_call: TRBD1
j_call: TRBJ1-2
cdr3_aa: CASSLSGGVNYGYTF

v_call: TRBV30
cdr3_length: 15
d_call: -
j_call: TRBJ2-7
cdr3_aa: CAWSVGRGESYEQYF